One sample yielded the 20 T cell receptor beta chains listed below, sequenced in a study of neurological immune-mediated disorders. Each CDR3 protein gets one entry after TCRdb re-called the 5' RACE reads with MiXCR. The table has under 60,000 distinct CDR3 sequences, 9% to 12% seen once. Material for sequencing was PBMCs. These receptors came from a woman between 35 and 50 years old with HTLV-1-associated myelopathy (HAM/TSP).

This clonotype was seen repeatedly, ten times or more. The chain carries TRBV5-1 and TRBJ2-1; possibly TRBD2 for D (7 bases). Trimming took off 0 bases at V and 1 base at J, with 17 bases between the two ends. Germline V lookup: CDR1 SGHRS, CDR2 YFSETQ. CDR3 length: 18 residues. CDR3 in DNA: TGCGCCAGCAGCTTGGCCTGGGGGGGCGCGGGATCCTACAATGAGCAGTTCTTC. Protein product: CASSLAWGGAGSYNEQFF.

This sequence joins TRBV6-2 or TRBV6-3 and TRBJ2-7; TRBD1 aligns across 7 bases. Germline V lookup: CDR1 MNHEY, CDR2 SVGEGT. The junction had 12 bases not matched to a gene; V was cut back by 6 bases and J by 7 bases. The CDR3 covers 14 residues. The CDR3 sequence is CASSRSTRQGEQYF. The CDR3 nucleotides read TGTGCCAGCAGCCGGTCAACTAGACAGGGTGAGCAGTACTTC.

Only a few counts were recorded for this clonotype. A read error may explain this, as a much larger clone is one base away. The chain joins TRBV4-3 to TRBJ2-1, with 11 bases matching TRBD2. This CDR3 has 15 amino acids. V lost 5 bases, J lost 7 bases, and 7 bases stayed unmatched. The germline V gene has CDR1 LGHNA and CDR2 YSLEER. The CDR3 loop reads CASSWCTSGRNEQFF. CDR3 in DNA: TGCGCCAGCAGCTGGTGTACTAGCGGGAGAAATGAGCAGTTCTTC.

This clonotype was counted ten times or more. This chain links TRBV29-1 with TRBJ2-7; D might be TRBD1 (6 bases). CDR1 is SQVTM, CDR2 ANQGSEA, per germline. The V end was cut by 6 bases, the J end by 3 bases, with 12 bases between. The CDR3 covers 12 residues. In DNA form, the CDR3 reads TGCAGCGTGAGGCAGGGGTACTACGAGCAGTACTTC. Amino acid sequence: CSVRQGYYEQYF.

This clonotype has at least ten counts. J is TRBJ2-3 and V is TRBV3-1; D ambiguous. This CDR3 region has 13 residues. Trimming stripped 4 bases from V and 3 bases from J, with 8 bases between. The germline V gene encodes CDR1 LGHDT and CDR2 YNNKEL (reference sequence). The CDR3 DNA sequence: TGTGCCAGCAGCCCTATAACGACAGATACGCAGTATTTT. It is translated as CASSPITTDTQYF.

The sample holds many counts of this clonotype. The chain has TRBV29-1 and TRBJ2-4; D remains unclear. The CDR3 spans 12 residues. CDR1 and CDR2 (germline): SQVTM, ANQGSEA. V was cut by 7 bases and J by 0 bases, with 7 bases left in between. The CDR3 loop is CSALLAKNIQYF. The CDR3 region has the DNA TGCAGCGCCTTATTAGCCAAAAACATTCAGTACTTC.

In this sample, this clonotype turned up many times. The chain recombines TRBV5-6 with TRBJ2-1, with no clear D. This CDR3 has 16 amino acids. CDR1 and CDR2 (germline): SGHDT, YYEEEE. Trimming stripped 2 bases from V and 8 bases from J, with 20 bases between. This CDR3 reads CASSFNLSPARDEQFF. The CDR3 bases are TGTGCCAGCAGCTTTAACTTATCTCCGGCTAGAGATGAGCAGTTCTTC.

This clonotype came up many times. The V and J genes are TRBV7-2 and TRBJ1-6; 7 bases fit TRBD1. The CDR3 length is 15 residues. Germline V gene data show CDR1 as SGHTA and CDR2 as FQGNSA. The J segment lost 10 bases and the V segment lost 4 bases, leaving 10 bases of the junction unmatched. The CDR3 reads CASSSLDRMKSPLHF. CDR3 sequence (DNA): TGTGCCAGCAGCTCACTGGACAGGATGAAGTCACCCCTCCACTTT.

This clonotype occurred many times. V gene TRBV29-1 combines with J gene TRBJ2-7; a weak D match, TRBD2 (6 bases). V was shortened by 1 base and J by 0 bases, with 13 bases between the two germline ends. The germline CDR1 and CDR2 sequences are SQVTM and ANQGSEA. The CDR3 length is 15 residues. The CDR3 spells CSVEGERASSYEQYF. The CDR3 DNA is TGCAGCGTTGAAGGGGAGCGGGCTAGCTCCTACGAGCAGTACTTC.

The sample holds a few counts of this clonotype. CDR3 sequence: CASSRDRDEFYEQYF. The CDR3 DNA follows: TGTGCCAGCAGCCGGGACAGGGATGAGTTCTACGAGCAGTACTTC. V gene TRBV7-2 combines with J gene TRBJ2-7, with 9 positions matching TRBD1. Unmatched junction bases numbered 8, after V lost 5 bases and J lost 3 bases. Germline values: CDR1 SGHTA, CDR2 FQGNSA. CDR3 length: 15 residues.

About this clonotype itself: A much larger clone lies a single base off, so this may be a read error. This chain uses TRBV7-9 with TRBJ1-1, with 8 bases that match TRBD1. CDR3 size: 12 residues. Germline loops: CDR1 SEHNR, CDR2 FQNEAQ (reference sequence). CDR3 DNA sequence: TGTACCAGCAGCCGACAGGGGACTGAAGCTTTCTTT. It is translated as CTSSRQGTEAFF.

This clonotype was observed many times. V and J are TRBV12-3 or TRBV12-4 and TRBJ2-7; D remains unclear. The CDR3 covers 12 residues. Trimming took off 6 bases at V and 3 bases at J, with 9 bases between the two ends. The DNA of the CDR3 is TGTGCCAGCAGCAATGGGTACTACGAGCAGTACTTC. Its translation is CASSNGYYEQYF.

This clonotype showed up many times. The chain couples TRBV10-3 to TRBJ2-1; D is undetermined. V was trimmed by 10 bases and J by 0 bases, leaving 7 bases between them. Germline V lookup: CDR1 ENHRY, CDR2 SYGVKD. The CDR3 consists of 12 residues. Here the CDR3 reads CATRSSYNEQFF. The CDR3 DNA is TGTGCCACCAGAAGCTCCTACAATGAGCAGTTCTTC.

This clonotype was picked up many times. This rearrangement joins TRBV21-1 to TRBJ2-4; whether TRBD2, the table's D call, matches the DNA was not checked. TRBV21-1 is a pseudogene. There are 11 residues in the CDR3. DNA of the CDR3: TGTGCCAGCAGCACCCGGACTCAAAGGATCTTC. It is translated as CASSTRTQRIF.

This clonotype was seen repeatedly, ten times or more. The V and J genes are TRBV7-2 and TRBJ2-7; TRBD2 agrees at 9 bases. The J segment lost 2 bases and the V segment lost 0 bases, leaving 8 bases of the junction unmatched. This CDR3 comprises 17 residues. Germline V lookup: CDR1 SGHTA, CDR2 FQGNSA. The CDR3 spells CASSLARAGGPTYEQYF. The CDR3, as DNA: TGTGCCAGCAGCTTAGCAAGGGCGGGGGGGCCAACCTACGAGCAGTACTTC.

This clonotype occurred many times. Compared with germline, one end of the junction differs, possibly owing to a read error. V usage is TRBV7-2 and J usage is TRBJ1-2; 9 bases match TRBD1. Germline-derived CDR1 and CDR2 are SGHTA and FQGNSA. The CDR3 is 13 amino acids. The CDR3 protein is CASSLVGGQGSAF. The DNA of the CDR3 is TGTGCCAGCAGCTTAGTCGGGGGACAGGGATCGGCCTTC.

This clonotype was seen ten or more times. J is TRBJ1-3 and V is TRBV12-3 or TRBV12-4, with D maybe TRBD1 (5 bases). V was pared by 10 bases and J by 2 bases, with 15 bases between. The CDR3 is made up of 14 amino acids. The CDR3 nucleotides are TGTGCCATCACTGACCGGGGGACTGGAAACACCATATATTTT. Protein sequence: CAITDRGTGNTIYF.

This clonotype was found many times. The V and J genes are TRBV4-1 and TRBJ1-1, with TRBD1 matching over 8 bases. Germline loops: CDR1 MGHRA, CDR2 YSYEKL. CDR3 length: 13 amino acids. The junction had 3 bases not matched to a gene; V was cut back by 0 bases and J by 9 bases. CDR3 sequence (DNA): TGCGCCAGCAGCCAAGATCGCAGGGGGCAAGCTTTCTTT. This codes for CASSQDRRGQAFF.

This clonotype was seen at least ten times. The chain recombines TRBV20-1 with TRBJ1-2, with D perhaps TRBD1 (6 bases). V lost 0 bases, J lost 2 bases, and 10 bases lay in between. CDR1 is DFQATT, CDR2 SNEGSKA, per germline (reference sequence). The length of the CDR3 is 14 residues. CDR3 nucleotides: TGCAGTGCTAGAGATCAACAGGGCAACTATGGCTACACCTTC. Protein product: CSARDQQGNYGYTF.

In this sample, this clonotype turned up many times. The chain carries TRBV5-4 and TRBJ2-7, with TRBD2 matching 7 bases. J gave up 2 bases and V 3 bases, and 5 bases lay outside the gene matches. The germline CDR1 and CDR2 sequences are SGHNT and YYREEE (reference sequence). The CDR3 length is 14 residues. The CDR3 DNA reads as TGTGCCAGCAGCTCGGGGACTAAGGCCTACGAGCAGTACTTC. It yields the protein CASSSGTKAYEQYF.